This T cell receptor beta chain was documented in a study of PD-L1 blockade in urothelial cancer. Looking at the study overall: The patients' atezolizumab therapy, 1,200 mg intravenously every 3 weeks, started at some point between 2014 and 2015. Blood samples had a median of approximately 150,000 T cells, 75,000 to 90,000 unique TCRs, and clonality 0.08 to 0.09.

Templates that were synthetic TCR analogs were spiked into each PCR. Sequenced by immunoSEQ multiplex PCR; TCRdb stores in-frame clones only, minus some. The sample holds 100,000 to 150,000 clones, roughly 83% seen once. Stated time point: pretreatment peripheral blood. Germline loops: CDR1 SGHRS, CDR2 YFSETQ. The CDR3 runs 14 residues. The trim removed 4 bases at V and 4 bases at J, leaving 7 bases unmatched. Source: PBMCs, taken around atezolizumab (anti-PD-L1) treatment. The clonotype was recovered from a man aged 50-59 years with urothelial cancer. The chain recombines TRBV5-1 with TRBJ1-2; 7 bases line up with TRBD1. For the CDR3, the DNA is TGCGCCAGCAGCAACCCGGGACAGACCTATGGCTACACCTTC. Encoded protein: CASSNPGQTYGYTF.